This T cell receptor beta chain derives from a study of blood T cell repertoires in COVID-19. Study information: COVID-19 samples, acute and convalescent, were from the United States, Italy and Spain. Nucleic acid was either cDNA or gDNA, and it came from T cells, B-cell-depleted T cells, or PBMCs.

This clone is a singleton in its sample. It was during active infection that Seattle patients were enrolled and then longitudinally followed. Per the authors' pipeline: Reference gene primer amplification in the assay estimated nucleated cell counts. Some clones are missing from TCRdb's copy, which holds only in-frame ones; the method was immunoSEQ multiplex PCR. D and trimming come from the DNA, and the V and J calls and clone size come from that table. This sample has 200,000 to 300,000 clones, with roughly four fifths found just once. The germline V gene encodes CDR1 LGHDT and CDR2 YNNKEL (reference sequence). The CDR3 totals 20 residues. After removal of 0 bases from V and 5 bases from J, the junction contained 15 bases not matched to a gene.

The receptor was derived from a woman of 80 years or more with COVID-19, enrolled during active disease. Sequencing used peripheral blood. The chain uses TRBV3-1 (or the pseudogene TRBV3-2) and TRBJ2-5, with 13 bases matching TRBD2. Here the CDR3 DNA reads TGTGCCAGCAGCCAAGAGGGCTGCACTAGCGGGAGGGCCCTCTTGGAGACCCAGTACTTC. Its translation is CASSQEGCTSGRALLETQYF.